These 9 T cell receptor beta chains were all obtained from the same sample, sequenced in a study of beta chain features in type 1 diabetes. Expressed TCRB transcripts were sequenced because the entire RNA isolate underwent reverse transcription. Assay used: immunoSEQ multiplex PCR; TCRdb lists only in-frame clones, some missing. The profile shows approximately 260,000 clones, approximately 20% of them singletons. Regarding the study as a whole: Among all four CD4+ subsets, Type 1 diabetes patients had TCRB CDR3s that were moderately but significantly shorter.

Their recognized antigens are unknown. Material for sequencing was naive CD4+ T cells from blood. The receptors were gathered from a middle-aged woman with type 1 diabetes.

The CDR3 sequence: CASSELSSPTDTQYF. For the CDR3, the DNA is TGTGCCAGCAGTGAACTCTCTAGCCCCACAGATACGCAGTATTTT. The rearrangement joins TRBV2 to TRBJ2-3, with D possibly TRBD2 on 5 matching bases. Germline V gives CDR1 SNHLY, CDR2 FYNNEI. V lost 2 bases, J lost 2 bases, and 11 bases lay in between. The CDR3 is 15 amino acids.

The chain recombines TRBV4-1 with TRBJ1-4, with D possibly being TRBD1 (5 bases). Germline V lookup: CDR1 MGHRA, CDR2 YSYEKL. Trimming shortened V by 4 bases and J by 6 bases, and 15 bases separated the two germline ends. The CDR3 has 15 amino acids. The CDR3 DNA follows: TGCGCCAGCAGCCCAATGACAGTCATCGATGAAAAACTGTTTTTT. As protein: CASSPMTVIDEKLFF.

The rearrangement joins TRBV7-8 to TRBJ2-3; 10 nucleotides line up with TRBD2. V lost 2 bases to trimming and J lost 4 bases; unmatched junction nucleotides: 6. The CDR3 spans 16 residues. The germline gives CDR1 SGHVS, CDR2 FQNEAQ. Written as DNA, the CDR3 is TGTGCCAGCAGCTTACGCGAAGCGGGAGGGGCAGATACGCAGTATTTT. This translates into CASSLREAGGADTQYF.

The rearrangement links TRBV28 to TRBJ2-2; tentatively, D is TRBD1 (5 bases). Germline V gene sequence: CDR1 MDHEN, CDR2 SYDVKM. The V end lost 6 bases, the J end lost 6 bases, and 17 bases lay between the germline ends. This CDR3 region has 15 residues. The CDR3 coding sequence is TGTGCCAGCAGCAACCAGGGAAAAATTCCCGGGGAGCTGTTTTTT. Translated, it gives CASSNQGKIPGELFF.

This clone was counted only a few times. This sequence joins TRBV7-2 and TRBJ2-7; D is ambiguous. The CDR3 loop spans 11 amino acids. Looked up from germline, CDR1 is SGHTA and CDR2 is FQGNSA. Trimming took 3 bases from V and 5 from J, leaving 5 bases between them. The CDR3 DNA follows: TGTGCCAGCAGCTTCTTTGACGAGCAGTACTTC. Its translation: CASSFFDEQYF.

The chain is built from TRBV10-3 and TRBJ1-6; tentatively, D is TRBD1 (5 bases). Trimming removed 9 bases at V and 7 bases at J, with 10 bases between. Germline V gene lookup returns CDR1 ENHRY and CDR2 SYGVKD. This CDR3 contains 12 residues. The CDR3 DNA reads TGTGCCATGGGGCAGGCGAATTCACCCCTCCACTTT. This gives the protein CAMGQANSPLHF.

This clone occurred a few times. The CDR3 spells CSVQGYYGYTF. The DNA of the CDR3 is TGCAGCGTTCAGGGATACTATGGCTACACCTTC. The chain carries TRBV29-1 and TRBJ1-2, with D possibly TRBD1 on 5 matching bases. V was clipped by 5 bases and J by 3 bases, with 7 bases between them. The CDR3 has 11 residues. Germline lookup yields CDR1 SQVTM and CDR2 ANQGSEA.

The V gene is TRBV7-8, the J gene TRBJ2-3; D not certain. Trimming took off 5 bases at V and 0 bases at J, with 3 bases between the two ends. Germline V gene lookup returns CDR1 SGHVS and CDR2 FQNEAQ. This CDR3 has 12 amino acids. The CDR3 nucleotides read TGTGCCAGCAGCATAAGCACAGATACGCAGTATTTT. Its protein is CASSISTDTQYF. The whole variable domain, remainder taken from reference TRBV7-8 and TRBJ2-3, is GAGVSQSPRYKVAKRGQDVALRCDPISGHVSLFWYQQALGQGPEFLTYFQNEAQLDKSGLPSDRFFAERPEGSVSTLKIQRTQQEDSAVYLCASSISTDTQYFGPGTRLTVL.

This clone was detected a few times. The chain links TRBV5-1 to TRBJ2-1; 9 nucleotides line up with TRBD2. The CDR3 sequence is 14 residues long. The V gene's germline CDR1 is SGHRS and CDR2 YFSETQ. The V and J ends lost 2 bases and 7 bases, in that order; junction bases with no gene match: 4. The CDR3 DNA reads TGCGCCAGCAGCTTACCAGCGGGAGGTAATGAGCAGTTCTTC. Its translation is CASSLPAGGNEQFF.